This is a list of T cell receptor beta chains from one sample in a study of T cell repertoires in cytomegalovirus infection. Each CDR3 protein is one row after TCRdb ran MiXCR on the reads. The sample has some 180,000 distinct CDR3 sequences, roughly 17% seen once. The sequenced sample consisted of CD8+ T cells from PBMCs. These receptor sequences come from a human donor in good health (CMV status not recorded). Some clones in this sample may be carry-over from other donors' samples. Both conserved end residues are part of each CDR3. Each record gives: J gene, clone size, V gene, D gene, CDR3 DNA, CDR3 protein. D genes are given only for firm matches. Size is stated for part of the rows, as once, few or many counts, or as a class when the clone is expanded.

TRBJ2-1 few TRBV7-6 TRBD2 TGTGCCAGCAGCTCTCCCGCTAGCGGGGGATTTAATGAGCAGTTCTTC CASSSPASGGFNEQFF
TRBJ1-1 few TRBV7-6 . TGTGCCAGCAGGGCCTCTATAGAAGTGAACACTGAAGCTTTCTTT CASRASIEVNTEAFF
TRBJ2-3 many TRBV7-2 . TGTGCCAGCAGCTCAGGACCTAAAGATACGCAGTATTTT CASSSGPKDTQYF
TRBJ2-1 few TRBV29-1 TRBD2 TGCTCCATTCTAGCGGGGGGGCCGGATGAGCAGTTCTTC CSILAGGPDEQFF
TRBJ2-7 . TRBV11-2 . TGTGCCAGCAGCTCCCTGTCCGGGACGGCAACCTACGAGCAGTACTTC CASSSLSGTATYEQYF
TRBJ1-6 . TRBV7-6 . TGTGCCAGCAGCCCCCGGGTGGGAAAAAACTATAATTCACCCCTCCACTTT CASSPRVGKNYNSPLHF
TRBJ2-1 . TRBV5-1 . TGCGCCAGCAGCTTGGCCCCGAGCTCCTACAATGAGCAGTTCTTC CASSLAPSSYNEQFF
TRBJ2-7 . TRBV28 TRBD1 TGTGCCAGCAGTTTAATCCCAGGGGGCTTGCAAGAGCAGTACTTC CASSLIPGGLQEQYF
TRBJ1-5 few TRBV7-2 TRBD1 TGTGCCAGCAGCTCGACAGGGACTAGCAATCAGCCCCAGCATTTT CASSSTGTSNQPQHF
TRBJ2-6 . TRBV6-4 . TGTGCCAGCAGTGACGGGAACTCTGGGGCCAACGTCCTGACTTTC CASSDGNSGANVLTF
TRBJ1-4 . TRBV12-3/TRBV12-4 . TGTGCCAGCAGTTTTGGCAGGGTTAGTGAAAAACTGTTTTTT CASSFGRVSEKLFF
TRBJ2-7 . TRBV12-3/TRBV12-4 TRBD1 TGTGCCAGCACCCTAGGGACAGCTCGCGAGCAGTACTTC CASTLGTAREQYF
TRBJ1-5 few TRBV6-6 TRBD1 TGTGCCAGCAGTAGGACAGGGGGCGAAGGTCAGCCCCAGCATTTT CASSRTGGEGQPQHF
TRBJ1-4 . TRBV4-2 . TGTGCCAGCAGCCAGGAAGAGGGAAGGGATGAAAAACTGTTTTTT CASSQEEGRDEKLFF
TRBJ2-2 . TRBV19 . TGTGCCAGTAGTATAGCTCGCCACCATAGGGACACCGGGGAGCTGTTTTTT CASSIARHHRDTGELFF
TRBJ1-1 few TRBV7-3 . TGTGCCAGCAGCTCCAGAGCGGGGGCCACGGAGGGAGCTTTCTTT CASSSRAGATEGAFF
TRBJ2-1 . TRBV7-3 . TGTGCCAGCAGCTTAACGAACAATGAGCAGTTCTTC CASSLTNNEQFF
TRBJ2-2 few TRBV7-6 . TGTGCCAGCAGCCCCCGGACCTTGGGGGCTGCGAACACCGGGGAGCTGTTTTTT CASSPRTLGAANTGELFF
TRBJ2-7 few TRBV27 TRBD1 TGTGCCAGCAGTTCGGGGACAGGGTACGAGCAGTACTTC CASSSGTGYEQYF
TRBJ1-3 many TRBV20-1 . TGCAGTGCTAGACCGGACAGTCGCTCTGGAAACACCATATATTTT CSARPDSRSGNTIYF
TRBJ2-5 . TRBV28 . TGTGCCAGCAGTTTAATCGCTGGAGAGACCCAGTACTTC CASSLIAGETQYF
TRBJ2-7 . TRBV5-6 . TGTGCCAGCAGCTCCATGGTTCCCTACGAGCAGTACTTC CASSSMVPYEQYF
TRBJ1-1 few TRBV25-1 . TGTGCCAGCAGTGAATATATAGGGTCTGAAGCTTTCTTT CASSEYIGSEAFF
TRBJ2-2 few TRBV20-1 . TGCAGTGCTACGGGTCCGCTGACGAACACCGGGGAGCTGTTTTTT CSATGPLTNTGELFF
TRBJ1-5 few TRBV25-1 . TGTGCCAGCAGTGACAGTTGGAGCAATCAGCCCCAGCATTTT CASSDSWSNQPQHF
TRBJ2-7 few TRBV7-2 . TGTGCCAGCAGCTTGGGAGGGACAGTCTACGAGCAGTACTTC CASSLGGTVYEQYF
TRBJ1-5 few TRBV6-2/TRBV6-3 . TGTGCCAGCAGTTACCCCTTGAAGGATCAGCCCCAGCATTTT CASSYPLKDQPQHF
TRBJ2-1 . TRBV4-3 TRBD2 TGCGCCAGCAGCCAAGAAGTATTACTCCCAACTAGCGGGGGGGCACATGAGCAGTTCTTC CASSQEVLLPTSGGAHEQFF
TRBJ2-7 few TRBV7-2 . TGTGCCAGCAGCTCCCGAAGAGGTTCCGCTGAGACCTACGAGCAGTACTTC CASSSRRGSAETYEQYF
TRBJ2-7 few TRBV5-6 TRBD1 TGTGCCAGCAGCTTGGCCGGGACAGGGGACGCCTACGAGCAGTACTTC CASSLAGTGDAYEQYF
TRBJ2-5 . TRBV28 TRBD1 TGTGCCAGCAGCCCTCTTCCGGGACAGGGAGAGGAGACCCAGTACTTC CASSPLPGQGEETQYF
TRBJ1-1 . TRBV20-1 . TGCAGTGCCGAGCTCAACACTGAAGCTTTCTTT CSAELNTEAFF
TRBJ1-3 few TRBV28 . TGTGCCAGCAGTTTCCGGATCTCTGGAAACACCATATATTTT CASSFRISGNTIYF
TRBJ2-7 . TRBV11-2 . TGTGCCAGCAGCCCTGACAGGTTATTGGGGTACGAGCAGTACTTC CASSPDRLLGYEQYF
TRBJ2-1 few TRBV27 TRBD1 TGTGCCAGCAAGACAGGGGGGGGGCATGAGCAGTTCTTC CASKTGGGHEQFF
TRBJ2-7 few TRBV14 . TGTGCCAGCAGCCGAACAGTCGAGCAGTACTTC CASSRTVEQYF
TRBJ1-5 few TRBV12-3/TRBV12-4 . TGTGCCAGCAGTTCCGGGGTCACCAATCAGCCCCAGCATTTT CASSSGVTNQPQHF
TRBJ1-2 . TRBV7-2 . TGTGCCAGCAGCGCCATACTGGGGGCGCCGCCACAGTATGGCTACACCTTC CASSAILGAPPQYGYTF
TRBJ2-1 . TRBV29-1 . TGCAGCGTTGAAAGCGGACTTGACAATGAGCAGTTCTTC CSVESGLDNEQFF
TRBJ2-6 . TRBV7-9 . TGTGCCAGCAGATCCGGCTCTGGGGCCAACGTCCTGACTTTC CASRSGSGANVLTF
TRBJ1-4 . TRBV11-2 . TGTGCCAGCAGCTTAGGAAACCAGGTCGTTGAAAAACTGTTTTTT CASSLGNQVVEKLFF
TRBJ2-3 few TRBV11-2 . TGTGCCAGCAGCTTAACGGAAGGAATAGATACGCAGTATTTT CASSLTEGIDTQYF
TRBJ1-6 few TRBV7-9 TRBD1 TGTGCCAGCAGTGAGGGGGCGGAAAATTCACCCCTCCACTTT CASSEGAENSPLHF
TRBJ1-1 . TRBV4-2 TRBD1 TGTGCCAGCAGCCAAGAAGGGACAGGCAACACTGAAGCTTTCTTT CASSQEGTGNTEAFF
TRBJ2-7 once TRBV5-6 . TGTGCCAGCAGGGAAACAGGGAACTACGAGCAGTACTTC CASRETGNYEQYF
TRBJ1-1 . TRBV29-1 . TGCAGCGTGAGAAGTCGGGAAGAAGCTTTCTTT CSVRSREEAFF
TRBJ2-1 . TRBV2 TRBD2 TGTGCCAGCCAGACTAGCTTAAATGAGCAGTTCTTC CASQTSLNEQFF
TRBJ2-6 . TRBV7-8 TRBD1 TGTGCCAGCAGCCCGGGACAGGGGGCCTACTCTGGGGCCAACGTCCTGACTTTC CASSPGQGAYSGANVLTF
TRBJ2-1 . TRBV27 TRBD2 TGTGCCAGCAAATGGAATAGCGGGGGACACAATGAGCAGTTCTTC CASKWNSGGHNEQFF
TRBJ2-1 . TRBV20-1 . TGCAGTGCTAAGGAACAGAAGAGTTTCTACAATGAGCAGTTCTTC CSAKEQKSFYNEQFF
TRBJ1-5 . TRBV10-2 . TGCGCCAGCAGTGAAGGTAGAGGGTTTGGGCAGCCCCAGCATTTT CASSEGRGFGQPQHF
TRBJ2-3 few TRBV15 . TGTGCCACCAGCATGGAGGGCAGGACAGATACGCAGTATTTT CATSMEGRTDTQYF
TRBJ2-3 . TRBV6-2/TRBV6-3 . TGTGCCAGCCTGATGGCCGGGGGAAGGCTACGCACAGATACGCAGTATTTT CASLMAGGRLRTDTQYF
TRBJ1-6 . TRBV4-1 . TGCGCCAGCAGCCAGTCTTTAGGCCGGAATTCACCCCTCCACTTT CASSQSLGRNSPLHF